These 27 T cell receptor beta chains originate from one sample sequenced in a study of T-cell reconstitution after alpha-beta-depleted transplantation in children. Researchers prepared the TCRbeta library using unique molecular identifiers, the study reports. TCRdb called the PCR reads again in MiXCR, with one record for every CDR3 protein. This table holds hundreds of thousands of distinct CDR3 sequences, under 9.5% found once. The sample in question was PBMCs, mostly from graft donor cells, obtained 180 days after TCRalphabeta/CD19-depleted stem cell transplant. These receptors originate from a male patient younger than 18 who had a stem cell transplant for acute lymphoblastic leukemia, so the T cells may come from the graft donor.

At least ten counts were recorded for this clonotype. This sequence joins TRBV4-1 and TRBJ2-2, with TRBD2 matching over 7 bases. Germline V gives CDR1 MGHRA, CDR2 YSYEKL. The CDR3 sequence is 15 residues long. J was trimmed by 6 bases and V by 1 base; bases with no gene match: 5. The CDR3 loop reads CASSQVLAKAGELFF. The CDR3, as DNA: TGCGCCAGCAGCCAAGTACTAGCGAAGGCCGGGGAGCTGTTTTTT.

This clonotype was observed many times. The rearrangement joins TRBV28 to TRBJ1-3; 9 bases map to TRBD1. The CDR3 loop spans 17 amino acids. Trimming cost V 4 bases and J 0 bases; bases outside gene matches: 7. Germline V gene data show CDR1 as MDHEN and CDR2 as SYDVKM. The CDR3 region has the DNA TGTGCCAGCAGTTACGGGACAGGGTTTTTCTCTGGAAACACCATATATTTT. Translating gives CASSYGTGFFSGNTIYF.

A word on this clonotype: Possible read error: a much larger clone is one base away. The chain is built from TRBV20-1 and TRBJ2-7; D is perhaps TRBD1 or TRBD2 (5 bases each). CDR3 length: 14 residues. In germline, CDR1 is DFQATT, CDR2 SNEGSKA (reference sequence). Trimming took 1 base from V and 2 from J, leaving 12 bases between them. The CDR3 DNA sequence: TGCAGTGCTAGAGCCCCGGGACGGCCCTACGAGCAGTACTTC. This translates into CSARAPGRPYEQYF.

With regard to this clonotype: Possible read error: a much larger clone is one base away. As the CDR3 is not closed by the conserved phenylalanine or tryptophan, this likely results from a read error. This sequence joins TRBV6-5 and TRBJ2-7, with D tentatively TRBD1 or TRBD2 (5 bases each). CDR1 is MNHEY and CDR2 is SVGAGI in the germline V gene. Trimming cost V 2 bases and J 2 bases, with 10 bases left between them. The CDR3 length is 14 residues. The CDR3 sequence is CASSYAGTAYEQYI. The CDR3, as DNA: TGTGCCAGCAGTTACGCCGGGACGGCCTACGAGCAGTACATC.

Details on this clonotype: This may be a read error, as it is one base from a much larger clone. It is likely a read error, because the conserved phenylalanine at the end of the CDR3 is missing. The chain carries TRBV27 and TRBJ2-7; D assignment may be TRBD1 or TRBD2 (6 bases each). The germline CDR1 and CDR2 sequences are MNHEY and SMNVEV (reference sequence). This CDR3 spans 12 amino acids. V lost 2 bases and J 6 bases, leaving 8 bases between the germline ends. In nucleotides, the CDR3 is TGTGCCAGCAGTTTAAGGGGGGTCGAGCAGTACCTC. Protein sequence: CASSLRGVEQYL.

This clonotype occurred many times. DNA for the CDR3: TGCAGTGCTAGCGTGACAGGGCTAGGCGAGCAGTACTTC. Encoded protein: CSASVTGLGEQYF. J is TRBJ2-7 and V is TRBV20-1; 7 bases map to TRBD1. Germline V gene data show CDR1 as DFQATT and CDR2 as SNEGSKA (reference sequence). V dropped 3 bases and J dropped 6; count of bases not matched to a gene: 8. The CDR3 covers 13 residues.

The CDR3 bases are TGTGCCAGTAGTATAGATTTCTCTGGGGCCAACGTCCTGACTTTC. Its translation is CASSIDFSGANVLTF. The chain is built from TRBV19 and TRBJ2-6; D is unclear. The CDR3 extends over 15 amino acids. Looked up from germline, CDR1 is LNHDA and CDR2 is SQIVND (reference sequence). V lost 0 bases to trimming and J lost 0 bases, with 3 bases between them.

This clonotype has more than one count but fewer than ten. The chain links TRBV7-2 to TRBJ2-1, with D perhaps matching TRBD2 (6 bases). The V end was cut by 0 bases, the J end by 9 bases, with 15 bases between. Germline loops: CDR1 SGHTA, CDR2 FQGNSA. The CDR3 totals 15 residues. The CDR3 spells CASSLAEGPMGEQFF. The CDR3 DNA follows: TGTGCCAGCAGCTTAGCGGAGGGGCCCATGGGTGAGCAGTTCTTC. Filled out from reference TRBV7-2 and TRBJ2-1, the complete variable domain reads GAGVSQSPSNKVTEKGKDVELRCDPISGHTALYWYRQSLGQGLEFLIYFQGNSAPDKSGLPSDRFSAERTGGSVSTLTIQRTQQEDSAVYLCASSLAEGPMGEQFFGPGTRLTVL.

This clonotype was found a few times. The germline gene is not matched at one end of the junction; a read error may be the cause. The chain employs TRBV18 and TRBJ2-7; D could derive from TRBD1 or TRBD2 (5 bases each). This CDR3 region has 11 residues. The V gene's germline CDR1 is KGHSH and CDR2 LQKENI. The CDR3 loop reads CASSPSGPLIF. The CDR3 DNA is TGTGCCAGCTCACCTTCGGGACCTCTGATCTTC.

This clonotype came up many times. The V call is TRBV20-1, the J call TRBJ2-7, with D perhaps being TRBD1 or TRBD2 (9 bases each). Germline assignment: CDR1 DFQATT and CDR2 SNEGSKA (reference sequence). The CDR3 has 17 residues. V lost 7 bases and J 0 bases, leaving 25 bases between the germline ends. The CDR3 here is CSVTGGLAGIFSYEQYF. The CDR3 DNA reads as TGCAGTGTCACAGGGGGCCTAGCGGGGATTTTCTCCTACGAGCAGTACTTC.

This clonotype has at least ten counts. This sequence joins TRBV10-3 and TRBJ1-2; TRBD1 matches at 11 bases. CDR1 and CDR2 from the germline V gene are ENHRY and SYGVKD. The V segment lost 3 bases and the J segment 6 bases; nucleotides outside the gene matches: 3. This CDR3 has 14 amino acids. The DNA for the CDR3 is TGTGCCATCAGTGACTGGACAGGGGGCGATGGCTACACCTTC. This translates into CAISDWTGGDGYTF.

This chain uses TRBV19 with TRBJ1-1; D perhaps matches TRBD1 (5 bases). The CDR3 loop spans 13 amino acids. Trimming removed 11 bases from V and 1 base from J, with 14 bases in between. Germline V gene sequence: CDR1 LNHDA, CDR2 SQIVND (reference sequence). The chain's CDR3 is CASRVLGNTEAFF. For the CDR3, the DNA is TGTGCCTCCAGGGTTTTGGGGAACACTGAAGCTTTCTTT.

This clonotype was seen many times. The chain carries TRBV7-2 and TRBJ1-1, with 8 bases aligning to TRBD1. The CDR3 runs to 15 residues. CDR1 is SGHTA and CDR2 is FQGNSA in the germline V gene. V lost 2 bases to trimming and J lost 5 bases; unmatched junction nucleotides: 7. CDR3 sequence (DNA): TGTGCCAGCAGCTTACGACAGGGGAGGGGTACTGAAGCTTTCTTT. This sequence encodes CASSLRQGRGTEAFF.

This clonotype was counted ten times or more. The rearrangement links TRBV21-1 to TRBJ2-1. TRBV21-1 is described as a pseudogene. This CDR3 comprises 10 residues. CDR3 loop: CASECNEQFF. For the CDR3, the DNA is TGTGCCAGCGAATGCAATGAGCAGTTCTTC.

This clonotype was recorded many times. A read error may produce the germline difference seen at one junction end. The chain is built from TRBV29-1 and TRBJ2-3, with D tentatively TRBD2 (7 bases). Germline V gene data show CDR1 as SQVTM and CDR2 as ANQGSEA. This CDR3 contains 11 residues. The CDR3 here is CTVQGGASQYF. In DNA form, the CDR3 reads TGCACCGTTCAAGGGGGGGCCTCGCAGTATTTT.

This clonotype was seen repeatedly, ten times or more. This chain connects TRBV6-1 to TRBJ2-5, with D perhaps matching TRBD1 (6 bases). The CDR3 has 15 residues. Germline-derived CDR1 and CDR2 are MNHNS and SASEGT. V was clipped by 7 bases and J by 2 bases, with 17 bases between them. The CDR3 sequence: CASTQLGQGQETQYF. The CDR3 nucleotides are TGTGCCAGCACCCAGCTAGGGCAGGGGCAAGAGACCCAGTACTTC.

This clonotype has at least ten counts. This chain links TRBV10-3 with TRBJ1-1; a possible D gene is TRBD1 (5 bases). Germline V lookup: CDR1 ENHRY, CDR2 SYGVKD. V lost 7 bases and J lost 4, with 13 bases in between. This CDR3 has 13 residues. CDR3 in DNA: TGTGCCATCACTCGTTCCGGGGGCACTGAAGCTTTCTTT. As protein: CAITRSGGTEAFF.

This clonotype was found a few times. This may arise from a read error, as a much more abundant clone is one base away. This chain connects TRBV28 to TRBJ2-2; D remains unclear. CDR3 length equals 11 residues. Per the germline V gene, CDR1 is MDHEN and CDR2 is SYDVKM. Between the trimmed V and J ends, which lost 10 bases and 7 bases, there was a span of 10 bases. This CDR3 reads CANRVSGELFF. Here the CDR3 DNA reads TGTGCCAACCGGGTCAGCGGGGAGCTGTTTTTT.

Concerning this clonotype itself: A read error is possible here, since a much larger clone lies one base away. This chain links TRBV18 with TRBJ2-6; the D gene is possibly TRBD2 (6 bases). There are 15 residues in the CDR3. Germline CDR1 KGHSH, CDR2 LQKENI. CDR3 sequence reads: CASSPAPGGANVPTF. CDR3 sequence (DNA): TGTGCCAGCTCACCGGCGCCTGGCGGGGCCAACGTCCCGACTTTC.

This clonotype was found many times. The chain is built from TRBV7-9 and TRBJ1-6, with a possible D match to TRBD1 (5 bases). V dropped 2 bases and J dropped 0 bases, with 8 bases sitting between them. The length of the CDR3 is 16 residues. The germline V gene encodes CDR1 SEHNR and CDR2 FQNEAQ (reference sequence). The CDR3: CASSLKGSSYNSPLHF. CDR3 nucleotides: TGTGCCAGCAGCTTAAAGGGGAGCTCCTATAATTCACCCCTCCACTTT. Complete variable domain (other parts from reference TRBV7-9 and TRBJ1-6): DTGVSQNPRHKITKRGQNVTFRCDPISEHNRLYWYRQTLGQGPEFLTYFQNEAQLEKSRLLSDRFSAERPKGSFSTLEIQRTEQGDSAMYLCASSLKGSSYNSPLHFGNGTRLTVT.

This clonotype has ten or more counts. The gene calls are TRBV11-2 and TRBJ2-1, with D possibly being TRBD1 (5 bases). This CDR3 is 13 amino acids long. Per germline, CDR1 SGHAT and CDR2 FQNNGV. Trimming took 5 bases from V and 8 from J, leaving 13 bases between them. The CDR3 here is CASSLFVGDEQFF. The DNA for the CDR3 is TGTGCCAGCAGCCTTTTCGTAGGGGATGAGCAGTTCTTC.

In its sample, this clonotype was seen many times. V is TRBV7-2 and J is TRBJ2-6, with D possibly TRBD1 on 5 matching bases. Germline V lookup: CDR1 SGHTA, CDR2 FQGNSA. The V end lost 3 bases, the J end lost 4 bases, and 13 bases lay between the germline ends. The CDR3 has 16 amino acids. CDR3 loop: CASSFYRRLGANVLTF. CDR3 in DNA: TGTGCCAGCAGCTTTTACAGGCGATTGGGGGCCAACGTCCTGACTTTC.

The V gene is TRBV7-9, the J gene TRBJ2-1; 7 bases are a match to TRBD2. Looked up from germline, CDR1 is SEHNR and CDR2 is FQNEAQ (reference sequence). The CDR3 covers 16 residues. V lost 1 base and J lost 3; bases outside the gene matches: 6. CDR3 sequence reads: CASSLGRTGGYNEQFF. CDR3 bases: TGTGCCAGCAGCTTAGGGAGGACGGGGGGCTACAATGAGCAGTTCTTC.

This clonotype was counted many times. This rearrangement joins TRBV19 to TRBJ2-1; 8 bases align to TRBD2. The CDR3 is 16 residues long. Germline-derived CDR1 and CDR2 are LNHDA and SQIVND (reference sequence). The ends lost 3 bases at V and 8 bases at J; junction bases unmatched: 12. The CDR3 DNA follows: TGTGCCAGTAGTATCCCCCCATCGGGGGGGCCCTATGAGCAGTTCTTC. Protein sequence: CASSIPPSGGPYEQFF. Full variable domain (rest looked up from reference TRBV19 and TRBJ2-1): DGGITQSPKYLFRKEGQNVTLSCEQNLNHDAMYWYRQDPGQGLRLIYYSQIVNDFQKGDIAEGYSVSREKKESFPLTVTSAQKNPTAFYLCASSIPPSGGPYEQFFGPGTRLTVL.

In its sample, this clonotype was seen many times. V is TRBV5-1 and J is TRBJ2-2; D ambiguous. Per germline, CDR1 SGHRS and CDR2 YFSETQ. The CDR3 is 15 residues long. V was clipped by 0 bases and J by 6 bases, with 12 bases between them. The CDR3 DNA follows: TGCGCCAGCAGCTTGGCCCTGGGGTTGGCCGGGGAGCTGTTTTTT. Its translation is CASSLALGLAGELFF.

The table lists this clonotype with many counts. The gene calls are TRBV7-9 and TRBJ2-1; 8 nucleotides match TRBD1. The CDR3 runs 15 residues. With 3 bases clipped from V and 2 bases from J, the junction kept 3 bases outside the gene matches. Germline lookup yields CDR1 SEHNR and CDR2 FQNEAQ (reference sequence). CDR3 protein: CASSFQGAPYNEQFF. The CDR3 bases are TGTGCCAGCAGCTTTCAGGGGGCACCCTACAATGAGCAGTTCTTC.

The gene calls are TRBV7-2 and TRBJ1-6; 8 nucleotides align to TRBD1. J was trimmed by 7 bases and V by 5 bases; bases with no gene match: 7. Germline loops: CDR1 SGHTA, CDR2 FQGNSA. The CDR3 extends over 15 amino acids. CDR3 region: CASSITGTGNSPLHF. CDR3 coding DNA: TGTGCCAGCAGCATCACCGGGACAGGCAATTCACCCCTCCACTTT.